Listed here are 31 T cell receptor beta chains from one sample, sequenced in a study of OX40 agonist ivuxolimab in advanced cancers. Assay used: immunoSEQ multiplex PCR; TCRdb lists only in-frame clones, some missing. This repertoire shows fewer than 85,000 clones, about 86% found once; its top ten account for 1.5% to 2.5%. Sequenced here: CD4+ or CD8+ T cells sorted from blood, sampled in a trial of the OX40 agonist ivuxolimab. Receptors were obtained from an adult with an advanced solid tumor such as melanoma, head and neck, liver or kidney cancer.

The chain joins TRBV30 to TRBJ1-5; D is unresolved. The germline V and J ends were trimmed by 0 bases and 2 bases, with 11 bases remaining between them. This CDR3 contains 15 residues. Germline CDR1 GTSNPN, CDR2 SVGIG (reference sequence). The CDR3 region has the DNA TGTGCCTGGAGTGTAAAACGAACGGGCAATCAGCCCCAGCATTTT. Its protein is CAWSVKRTGNQPQHF.

Only one count was recorded for this clone. The V call is TRBV27, the J call TRBJ1-1; the D gene is possibly TRBD1 (5 bases). The length of the CDR3 is 15 residues. From germline, CDR1 is MNHEY and CDR2 SMNVEV (reference sequence). Trimming pared 4 bases from V and 1 base from J, leaving 13 bases between. CDR3 nucleotide sequence: TGTGCCAGCAGTTGGGGCGGAGCAGAGAACACTGAAGCTTTCTTT. Encoded protein: CASSWGGAENTEAFF.

The gene calls are TRBV2 and TRBJ2-2; D is possibly TRBD1 (6 bases). CDR1 SNHLY and CDR2 FYNNEI come from the germline V gene. V was clipped by 6 bases and J by 1 base, with 9 bases between them. This CDR3 is 14 amino acids long. The CDR3 nucleotides read TGTGCCAGCAGAAACAGGGAGAACACCGGGGAGCTGTTTTTT. It specifies CASRNRENTGELFF.

A single count supports this clone. V gene TRBV6-5 combines with J gene TRBJ1-5; D call uncertain. Trimming pared 5 bases from V and 5 bases from J, leaving 10 bases between. Germline V gene lookup returns CDR1 MNHEY and CDR2 SVGAGI. The CDR3 runs 13 residues. The CDR3 region is CASSRVSHQPQHF. The CDR3 DNA reads as TGTGCCAGCAGTAGGGTCAGCCATCAGCCCCAGCATTTT.

The genes are TRBV30 and TRBJ2-7, with TRBD1 matching over 10 bases. The CDR3 covers 14 residues. Per the germline V gene, CDR1 is GTSNPN and CDR2 is SVGIG (reference sequence). V dropped 5 bases and J dropped 3; count of bases not matched to a gene: 7. The CDR3: CAWGGTGDGYEQYF. In nucleotides, the CDR3 is TGTGCCTGGGGCGGGACAGGGGACGGCTACGAGCAGTACTTC.

The table lists this clone with a count of one. In the same sample, other DNA sequences code for this CDR3. The chain recombines TRBV6-1 with TRBJ1-2; D remains unclear. Germline lookup yields CDR1 MNHNS and CDR2 SASEGT. The CDR3 is made up of 12 amino acids. The V end lost 3 bases, the J end lost 2 bases, and 4 bases lay between the germline ends. As DNA, the CDR3 is TGTGCCAGCAGTGACAGGAACTATGGCTACACCTTC. This sequence encodes CASSDRNYGYTF.

This chain joins TRBV5-1 and TRBJ2-7; a weak D match, TRBD2 (6 bases). Looked up from germline, CDR1 is SGHRS and CDR2 is YFSETQ. Trimming cost V 0 bases and J 3 bases, with 16 bases left between them. CDR3 length equals 16 residues. The CDR3 reads CASSLGSGDFLYEQYF. The CDR3 DNA reads as TGCGCCAGCAGCTTGGGGTCGGGGGACTTTCTCTACGAGCAGTACTTC.

The V call is TRBV5-4, the J call TRBJ2-3; the D gene is possibly TRBD2 (6 bases). The V end lost 5 bases, the J end lost 1 base, and 14 bases lay between the germline ends. Germline-derived CDR1 and CDR2 are SGHNT and YYREEE (reference sequence). The CDR3 totals 15 residues. The CDR3 region has the DNA TGTGCCAGCAGAGGCCGGGGGTGGGGCACAGATACGCAGTATTTT. Encoded protein: CASRGRGWGTDTQYF.

The V and J genes are TRBV28 and TRBJ1-1; no clear D. Germline-derived CDR1 and CDR2 are MDHEN and SYDVKM. The ends were cut back, 3 bases at V and 7 bases at J, with 9 bases in the middle. The CDR3 length is 12 residues. For the CDR3, the DNA is TGTGCCAGCAGTTTTTCCCTGGGTGAAGCTTTCTTT. This encodes CASSFSLGEAFF.

The V call is TRBV5-1, the J call TRBJ2-5; possible D gene TRBD1, 5 bases. The CDR3 is 15 residues long. V dropped 0 bases and J dropped 4 bases, with 13 bases sitting between them. Germline-derived CDR1 and CDR2 are SGHRS and YFSETQ. The CDR3 coding sequence is TGCGCCAGCAGCTTGGCCGCCAGGGATAGAGAGACCCAGTACTTC. It translates to CASSLAARDRETQYF.

This rearrangement joins TRBV2 to TRBJ1-5; 7 nucleotides align to TRBD1. Germline lookup yields CDR1 SNHLY and CDR2 FYNNEI. CDR3 size: 21 residues. With V trimmed by 2 bases and J by 0 bases, 19 bases remained unmatched. CDR3 nucleotides: TGTGCCAGCAGTGAAATTATCTCTGGAGAGGGGGCGCGATATAGCAATCAGCCCCAGCATTTT. It translates to CASSEIISGEGARYSNQPQHF.

In the case of this clone: Other DNA sequences within the sample encode an identical CDR3. The chain carries TRBV5-1 and TRBJ1-5, with a tentative D call TRBD1 (5 bases). The CDR3 has 14 amino acids. The germline V gene has CDR1 SGHRS and CDR2 YFSETQ. The V end lost 0 bases, the J end lost 2 bases, and 6 bases lay between the germline ends. CDR3 in amino acids: CASSLEGGNQPQHF. CDR3 nucleotides: TGCGCCAGCAGCTTGGAAGGGGGCAATCAGCCCCAGCATTTT.

The V gene is TRBV6-6, the J gene TRBJ1-6, with D perhaps TRBD1 (6 bases). The CDR3 covers 14 residues. V dropped 6 bases and J dropped 7 bases, with 13 bases sitting between them. From germline, CDR1 is MNHNY and CDR2 SVGAGI (reference sequence). The CDR3 spells CASRLGTMNSPLHF. CDR3 sequence (DNA): TGTGCCAGCAGGCTCGGGACAATGAATTCACCCCTCCACTTT.

The chain carries TRBV28 and TRBJ1-1; D remains unclear. CDR1 and CDR2 from the germline V gene are MDHEN and SYDVKM. Trimming stripped 3 bases from V and 3 bases from J, with 5 bases between. The CDR3 loop spans 12 amino acids. Here the CDR3 DNA reads TGTGCCAGCAGTTTTTTGGACACTGAAGCTTTCTTT. Translated: CASSFLDTEAFF.

This clone was seen once. V and J are TRBV10-1 and TRBJ2-5; D gene ambiguous. V lost 2 bases to trimming and J lost 5 bases, with 9 bases between them. Germline assignment: CDR1 WNHNN and CDR2 SYGVQD (reference sequence). The CDR3 contains 13 residues. The CDR3 spells CASSESREETQYF. Written as DNA, the CDR3 is TGCGCCAGCAGTGAGAGCAGAGAGGAGACCCAGTACTTC.

The rearrangement joins TRBV5-4 to TRBJ2-2; tentatively, D is TRBD2 (6 bases). V lost 4 bases, J lost 4 bases, and 14 bases lay in between. The V gene's germline CDR1 is SGHNT and CDR2 YYREEE (reference sequence). This CDR3 region has 15 residues. This chain's CDR3 is CASSLGGSLTGELFF. CDR3 in DNA: TGTGCCAGCAGCCTGGGGGGTTCTCTCACCGGGGAGCTGTTTTTT.

The V call is TRBV5-5, the J call TRBJ2-2; weak D call: TRBD1 (5 bases). V lost 2 bases and J lost 0, with 8 bases in between. Per germline, CDR1 SGHKS and CDR2 YYEKEE (reference sequence). CDR3 length: 15 residues. The CDR3 DNA reads as TGTGCCAGCAGCTTCGACAGCTCGAACACCGGGGAGCTGTTTTTT. This encodes CASSFDSSNTGELFF.

The chain employs TRBV5-8 and TRBJ2-5; 11 bases align to TRBD1. This CDR3 comprises 15 residues. CDR1 and CDR2 from the germline V gene are SGHTS and YDEGEE. V gave up 4 bases and J gave up 4 bases; unmatched junction bases: 6. The CDR3 bases are TGTGCCAGCAGCCGACGGACAGGGGGCGTAGAGACCCAGTACTTC. This encodes CASSRRTGGVETQYF.

The V gene is TRBV14, the J gene TRBJ2-1; weak D call: TRBD1 (5 bases). Looked up from germline, CDR1 is SGHDN and CDR2 is FVKESK. Trimming took 5 bases from V and 8 from J, leaving 25 bases between them. The CDR3 spans 17 residues. CDR3 nucleotides: TGTGCCAGCAGCTTGCTAACCCTCAGGGCGTTTGTGGATGAGCAGTTCTTC. This sequence encodes CASSLLTLRAFVDEQFF.

The chain is built from TRBV18 and TRBJ1-2; TRBD1 is a possible D gene (5 bases). Trimming took 2 bases from V and 4 from J, leaving 11 bases between them. Germline CDR1 reads KGHSH; CDR2 reads LQKENI. This CDR3 comprises 14 residues. CDR3 protein: CASSPEGQAYGYTF. CDR3 nucleotides: TGTGCCAGCTCACCAGAGGGGCAGGCCTATGGCTACACCTTC.

The chain recombines TRBV15 with TRBJ1-5, with D possibly TRBD1 on 5 matching bases. The V end lost 0 bases, the J end lost 7 bases, and 13 bases lay between the germline ends. CDR1 and CDR2 (germline): LNHNV, YYDKDF (reference sequence). This CDR3 spans 15 amino acids. CDR3 sequence reads: CATSRDSGPQQPQHF. The CDR3 DNA sequence: TGTGCCACCAGCAGAGATTCAGGGCCCCAACAGCCCCAGCATTTT.

V is TRBV10-3 and J is TRBJ1-5; the match to TRBD1 covers 7 bases. Germline V gives CDR1 ENHRY, CDR2 SYGVKD. CDR3 length: 13 residues. V dropped 4 bases and J dropped 5; count of bases not matched to a gene: 2. The CDR3 protein is CAISGQGDQPQHF. The DNA for the CDR3 is TGTGCCATCAGTGGACAGGGCGATCAGCCCCAGCATTTT.

The chain combines TRBV19 with TRBJ1-1, with D possibly TRBD1 on 5 matching bases. The V end was cut by 1 base, the J end by 6 bases, with 18 bases between. In germline, CDR1 is LNHDA, CDR2 SQIVND (reference sequence). The CDR3 covers 16 residues. The CDR3 is CASSIGAGLGDAEAFF. The CDR3 DNA follows: TGTGCCAGTAGTATAGGGGCCGGGCTGGGGGACGCTGAAGCTTTCTTT.

The chain couples TRBV30 to TRBJ1-4; D perhaps matches TRBD1 (5 bases). This CDR3 is built from 16 residues. Germline values: CDR1 GTSNPN, CDR2 SVGIG (reference sequence). Trimming took off 6 bases at V and 4 bases at J, with 21 bases between the two ends. The CDR3, as DNA: TGTGCCTGCCCGCTTGGGGTCAGGGTCAATAATGAAAAACTGTTTTTT. Its translation is CACPLGVRVNNEKLFF. Drawing the rest from reference TRBV30 and TRBJ1-4, the complete variable domain is SQTIHQWPATLVQPVGSPLSLECTVEGTSNPNLYWYRQAAGRGLQLLFYSVGIGQISSEVPQNLSASRPQDRQFILSSKKLLLSDSGFYLCACPLGVRVNNEKLFFGSGTQLSVL.

V usage is TRBV5-1 and J usage is TRBJ1-1; D is possibly TRBD1 (6 bases). The CDR3 spans 14 residues. The germline V gene encodes CDR1 SGHRS and CDR2 YFSETQ. Trimming pared 4 bases from V and 4 bases from J, leaving 14 bases between. The DNA of the CDR3 is TGCGCCAGCAGCGCCCCAGTAGGGGGCACTGAAGCTTTCTTT. Amino acids: CASSAPVGGTEAFF.

This chain uses TRBV11-2 with TRBJ2-7; D possibly corresponds to TRBD1 (5 bases). Germline-derived CDR1 and CDR2 are SGHAT and FQNNGV. V was pared by 8 bases and J by 3 bases, with 11 bases between. The CDR3 is 12 residues long. The CDR3 DNA follows: TGTGCCAGCCTAGGGGCCGGCTACGAGCAGTACTTC. Protein product: CASLGAGYEQYF.

The table lists this clone with a few counts. This sequence joins TRBV9 and TRBJ1-2; D unclear. Germline V gene sequence: CDR1 SGDLS, CDR2 YYNGEE. Between the trimmed V and J ends, which lost 2 bases and 6 bases, there was a span of 8 bases. The CDR3 length is 12 residues. The CDR3 spells CASSVAAHGYTF. CDR3 sequence (DNA): TGTGCCAGCAGCGTGGCAGCGCATGGCTACACCTTC.

The chain carries TRBV5-6 and TRBJ1-2; D gene ambiguous. The V end lost 0 bases, the J end lost 3 bases, and 15 bases lay between the germline ends. Germline V lookup: CDR1 SGHDT, CDR2 YYEEEE. The CDR3 consists of 16 residues. The CDR3 DNA reads as TGTGCCAGCAGCTTGGCCGGGAGGGCGGAAGACTATGGCTACACCTTC. The encoded protein is CASSLAGRAEDYGYTF. Complete variable domain (other parts from reference TRBV5-6 and TRBJ1-2): DAGVTQSPTHLIKTRGQQVTLRCSPKSGHDTVSWYQQALGQGPQFIFQYYEEEERQRGNFPDRFSGHQFPNYSSELNVNALLLGDSALYLCASSLAGRAEDYGYTFGSGTRLTVV.

The rearrangement uses TRBV7-3 and TRBJ2-6, with D perhaps matching TRBD1 (5 bases). V gave up 8 bases and J gave up 2 bases, with 7 bases separating them. This CDR3 is built from 13 residues. CDR1 and CDR2 (germline): SGHTA, FQGTGA. In nucleotides, the CDR3 is TGTGCCAGCGCAGGGCCTGGGGCCAACGTCCTGACTTTC. Its protein product is CASAGPGANVLTF. The variable domain in full, with the rest retrieved from reference TRBV7-3 and TRBJ2-6, is GAGVSQTPSNKVTEKGKYVELRCDPISGHTALYWYRQSLGQGPEFLIYFQGTGAADDSGLPNDRFFAVRPEGSVSTLKIQRTERGDSAVYLCASAGPGANVLTFGAGSRLTVL.

The chain is built from TRBV4-2 and TRBJ1-1, with D hard to call. V lost 0 bases and J lost 8, with 10 bases in between. The CDR3 loop spans 13 amino acids. Germline CDR1 and CDR2: LGHNA and YNFKEQ. The CDR3 reads CASSQEEGPEAFF. CDR3 DNA: TGTGCCAGCAGCCAAGAAGAGGGTCCAGAAGCTTTCTTT.

The chain employs TRBV7-2 and TRBJ2-7; 8 nucleotides agree with TRBD1. The CDR3 spans 14 residues. CDR1 and CDR2 from the germline V gene are SGHTA and FQGNSA. The ends lost 5 bases at V and 2 bases at J; junction bases unmatched: 5. CDR3 in amino acids: CASSRKTGAYEQYF. Here the CDR3 DNA reads TGTGCCAGCAGCCGAAAGACAGGGGCCTACGAGCAGTACTTC.